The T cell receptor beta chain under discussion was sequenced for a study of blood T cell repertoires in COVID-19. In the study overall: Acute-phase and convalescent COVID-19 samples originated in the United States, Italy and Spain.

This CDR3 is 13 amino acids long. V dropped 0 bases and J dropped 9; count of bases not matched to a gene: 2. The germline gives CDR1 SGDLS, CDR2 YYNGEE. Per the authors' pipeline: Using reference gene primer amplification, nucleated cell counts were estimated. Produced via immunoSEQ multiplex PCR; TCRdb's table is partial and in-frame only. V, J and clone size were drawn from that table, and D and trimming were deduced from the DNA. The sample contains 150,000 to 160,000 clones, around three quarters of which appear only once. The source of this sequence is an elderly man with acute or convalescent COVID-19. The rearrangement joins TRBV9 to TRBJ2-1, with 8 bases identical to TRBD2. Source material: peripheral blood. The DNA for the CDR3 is TGTGCCAGCAGCGTAGAACTAGCGGTTGAGCAGTTCTTC. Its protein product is CASSVELAVEQFF.